The 14 T cell receptor beta chains listed next were all sequenced from one sample in a study of cytomegalovirus exposure and HLA in healthy donors. Use of 60 Vbeta and 13 Jbeta primers characterized the PCR. Some clones are missing from TCRdb's copy, which holds only in-frame ones; the method was immunoSEQ multiplex PCR. The table records approximately 130,000 clones, just under 85% of them present only once. The source material was PBMCs. The source of these receptors is a boy aged 2 to 10 in good health and CMV-seronegative.

The chain combines TRBV19 with TRBJ1-2; the D is unclear. V lost 3 bases to trimming and J lost 4 bases, with 9 bases between them. This CDR3 spans 13 amino acids. Germline CDR1 LNHDA, CDR2 SQIVND (reference sequence). This CDR3 is CASSITLGYGYTF. In nucleotides, the CDR3 is TGTGCCAGTAGTATTACCCTCGGCTATGGCTACACCTTC.

This chain connects TRBV6-1 to TRBJ2-1; 7 bases match TRBD1. The CDR3 has 13 amino acids. J lost 3 bases, V lost 8 bases, and 4 bases had no gene match. Germline CDR1 is MNHNS and CDR2 is SASEGT. This chain's CDR3 is CASSYRGYNEQFF. DNA of the CDR3: TGTGCCAGCTCCTACAGGGGCTACAATGAGCAGTTCTTC.

This chain joins TRBV28 and TRBJ2-6; TRBD1 might be the D (7 bases). Germline assignment: CDR1 MDHEN and CDR2 SYDVKM. This CDR3 region has 16 residues. Trimming left V 10 bases short and J 0 bases short, with 16 bases between. In DNA form, the CDR3 reads TGTGCCACACTTGCGGGACAGCTCTCTGGGGCCAACGTCCTGACTTTC. It encodes CATLAGQLSGANVLTF.

This chain connects TRBV7-2 to TRBJ1-2; no clear D gene. The CDR3 covers 14 residues. The ends were cut back, 0 bases at V and 8 bases at J, with 13 bases in the middle. Germline values: CDR1 SGHTA, CDR2 FQGNSA. CDR3 nucleotides: TGTGCCAGCAGCTTAGCGAGGGTGCAAGGAGGCTACACCTTC. It specifies CASSLARVQGGYTF.

The CDR3 DNA reads as TGTGCCAGCAGCTCCCTGGACAGGCCGAACACTGAAGCTTTCTTT. Translating gives CASSSLDRPNTEAFF. This sequence joins TRBV7-8 and TRBJ1-1; 7 bases map to TRBD1. The CDR3 totals 15 residues. The J segment lost 1 base and the V segment lost 4 bases, leaving 6 bases of the junction unmatched. Germline CDR1 is SGHVS and CDR2 is FQNEAQ.

The chain joins TRBV10-1 to TRBJ1-5, with D tentatively TRBD1 (5 bases). This CDR3 is 14 amino acids long. V lost 5 bases, J lost 4 bases, and 12 bases lay in between. CDR1 and CDR2 (germline): WNHNN, SYGVQD (reference sequence). CDR3 sequence reads: CASSRPGSNQPQHF. The CDR3 nucleotides are TGCGCCAGCAGTAGGCCAGGGTCTAATCAGCCCCAGCATTTT.

The rearrangement links TRBV21-1 to TRBJ1-3; the table's D call TRBD1 went unverified against the DNA. TRBV21-1 is a listed pseudogene. This CDR3 region has 19 residues. CDR3 DNA: TGTGCCAGCAGCCTCCCCAGCGGGGACAGGAGGAGATCTGGAAACACCATATATTTT. This sequence encodes CASSLPSGDRRRSGNTIYF.

Points on this clone: Additional DNA sequences in this sample encode the identical CDR3. The J gene is TRBJ1-5, the V gene TRBV27; 9 bases match TRBD1. V shed 4 bases and J 2 bases; nucleotides not matched to a gene: 3. The germline V gene has CDR1 MNHEY and CDR2 SMNVEV (reference sequence). This CDR3 is built from 15 residues. The CDR3 loop is CASSSGQGRNQPQHF. The DNA for the CDR3 is TGTGCCAGCAGTTCCGGACAGGGGCGCAATCAGCCCCAGCATTTT.

J is TRBJ2-2 and V is TRBV25-1, with TRBD1 matching 10 bases. The CDR3 runs 17 residues. With 0 bases clipped from V and 8 bases from J, the junction kept 9 bases outside the gene matches. The germline gives CDR1 MGHDK, CDR2 SYGVNS. The CDR3 DNA reads TGTGCCAGCAGTGAATACCCAGACAGGGGGCTATCAGGGGAGCTGTTTTTT. It encodes CASSEYPDRGLSGELFF.

The chain joins TRBV29-1 to TRBJ1-2; the D is unclear. Trimming removed 7 bases from V and 3 bases from J, with 15 bases in between. The germline CDR1 and CDR2 sequences are SQVTM and ANQGSEA. This CDR3 has 13 amino acids. CDR3 bases: TGCAGCGGGAACTTAGGGAGGGACTATGGCTACACCTTC. Translating gives CSGNLGRDYGYTF.

The table lists this clone with a count of one. CDR3 coding DNA: TGTGCCAGCAGTGCTAGCGGGGCCTACAATGAGCAGTTCTTC. Translation: CASSASGAYNEQFF. The chain uses TRBV6-4 and TRBJ2-1; 9 bases are a match to TRBD2. The CDR3 runs to 14 residues. Germline CDR1 and CDR2: MRHNA and SNTAGT. V shed 4 bases, J shed 2 bases, and the junction held 0 bases outside the gene matches.

V and J are TRBV9 and TRBJ2-2; tentative D call: TRBD1 (5 bases). Per the germline V gene, CDR1 is SGDLS and CDR2 is YYNGEE. The CDR3 runs 16 residues. With 0 bases removed from V and 0 bases from J, the gap between germline ends came to 9 bases. The CDR3 nucleotides are TGTGCCAGCAGCGTAGCTCGACAGACGAACACCGGGGAGCTGTTTTTT. Its protein is CASSVARQTNTGELFF.

The gene calls are TRBV18 and TRBJ1-4; 7 nucleotides agree with TRBD1. The J segment lost 4 bases and the V segment lost 5 bases, leaving 4 bases of the junction unmatched. CDR3 size: 14 residues. CDR1 and CDR2 from the germline V gene are KGHSH and LQKENI. CDR3 DNA: TGTGCCAGCTCAGTAGGGACAGATAATGAAAAACTGTTTTTT. Its translation is CASSVGTDNEKLFF.

This chain links TRBV30 with TRBJ1-1, with D perhaps TRBD1 (6 bases). CDR1 and CDR2 (germline): GTSNPN, SVGIG (reference sequence). The CDR3 consists of 13 residues. V was clipped by 6 bases and J by 5 bases, with 16 bases between them. CDR3 nucleotides: TGTGCCTGCCCCCACGGCAGGGGTACTGAAGCTTTCTTT. Translating it yields CACPHGRGTEAFF.